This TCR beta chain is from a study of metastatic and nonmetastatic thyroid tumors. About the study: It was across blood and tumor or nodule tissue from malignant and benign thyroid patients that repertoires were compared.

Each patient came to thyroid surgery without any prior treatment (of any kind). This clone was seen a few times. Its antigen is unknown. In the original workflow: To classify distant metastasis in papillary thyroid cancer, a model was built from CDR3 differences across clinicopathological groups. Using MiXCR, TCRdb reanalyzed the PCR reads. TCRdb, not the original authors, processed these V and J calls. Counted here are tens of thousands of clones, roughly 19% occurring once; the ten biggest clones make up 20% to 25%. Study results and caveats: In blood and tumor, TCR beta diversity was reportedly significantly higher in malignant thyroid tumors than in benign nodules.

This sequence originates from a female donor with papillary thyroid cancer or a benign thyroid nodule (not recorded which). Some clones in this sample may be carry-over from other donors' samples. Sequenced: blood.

The DNA of the CDR3 is TGTGCCAGCAGCCCGGAGGTTGCAACTAATGAAAAACTGTTTTTT. Protein product: CASSPEVATNEKLFF. The genes are TRBV27 and TRBJ1-4, with no clear D. V was trimmed by 6 bases and J by 0 bases, leaving 11 bases between them. Germline V gives CDR1 MNHEY, CDR2 SMNVEV (reference sequence). The CDR3 consists of 15 residues.